This record covers a single TCR beta chain. This CDR3 comprises 16 residues. The germline V and J ends were trimmed by 1 base and 2 bases, with 15 bases remaining between them. In germline, CDR1 is LNHDA, CDR2 SQIVND (reference sequence). Sequencing of TCR beta was undertaken in CD8+ and CD4+ T cells derived from blood. Random hexamers served to reverse transcribe about 0.5 to 1 ug RNA. The amplification used immunoSEQ multiplex PCR on TCR beta CDR3; it spanned 54 Vbeta and 13 Jbeta. TCRdb ran MiXCR on the immunoSEQ multiplex PCR reads and lists one entry per CDR3 protein. The table shows 100,000 to 150,000 distinct CDR3 sequences, with over 85% occurring only once. The data were obtained in a study of CD8 T cells in Susac syndrome.

This chain connects TRBV19 to TRBJ2-7, with D possibly being TRBD1 (6 bases). Sequenced sample: CD4+ T cells from PBMCs. The sequence was obtained from a human donor in good health. The CDR3, as DNA: TGTGCCAGTAGTATAGGGGCAGGGGCCACGACCTACGAGCAGTACTTC. It yields the protein CASSIGAGATTYEQYF.